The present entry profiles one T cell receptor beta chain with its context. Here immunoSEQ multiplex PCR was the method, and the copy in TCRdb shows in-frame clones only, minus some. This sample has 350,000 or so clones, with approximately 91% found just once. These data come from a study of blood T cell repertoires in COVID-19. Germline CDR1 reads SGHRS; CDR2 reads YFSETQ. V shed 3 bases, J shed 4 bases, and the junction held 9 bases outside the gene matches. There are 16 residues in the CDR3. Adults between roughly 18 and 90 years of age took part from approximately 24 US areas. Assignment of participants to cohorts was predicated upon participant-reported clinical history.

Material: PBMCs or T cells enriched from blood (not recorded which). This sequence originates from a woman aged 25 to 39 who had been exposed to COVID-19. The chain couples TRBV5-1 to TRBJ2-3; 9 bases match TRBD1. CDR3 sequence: CASSSGRDRAPDTQYF. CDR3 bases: TGCGCCAGCAGCTCAGGCCGGGACAGGGCCCCAGATACGCAGTATTTT. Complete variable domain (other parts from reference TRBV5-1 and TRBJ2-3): KAGVTQTPRYLIKTRGQQVTLSCSPISGHRSVSWYQQTPGQGLQFLFEYFSETQRNKGNFPGRFSGRQFSNSRSEMNVSTLELGDSALYLCASSSGRDRAPDTQYFGPGTRLTVL.